The 26 T cell receptor beta chains in this list originate from one sample, sequenced in a study of OX40 agonist ivuxolimab in advanced cancers. The protocol was immunoSEQ multiplex PCR, while the TCRdb copy is restricted to in-frame clones and leaves out a portion. The table records tens of thousands of clones, around 80% of them present only once. Here the sequenced sample was CD4+ or CD8+ T cells sorted from blood, taken in a trial of the OX40 agonist ivuxolimab. The receptors were sampled from an adult with an advanced solid tumor such as melanoma, head and neck, liver or kidney cancer.

This clone was counted only a few times. V is TRBV9 and J is TRBJ1-6, with D perhaps TRBD1 (5 bases). Deletions cut 3 bases from V and 9 bases from J, with 16 bases between. CDR3 length: 15 amino acids. Germline CDR1 and CDR2: SGDLS and YYNGEE. The CDR3 DNA reads TGTGCCAGCAGCGCCAGCGGGGGGAGGGTTTCACCCCTCCACTTT. It encodes CASSASGGRVSPLHF.

The chain uses TRBV6-5 and TRBJ2-2, with 12 bases fitting TRBD2. The CDR3 consists of 15 residues. CDR1 is MNHEY and CDR2 is SVGAGI in the germline V gene. V was pared by 7 bases and J by 4 bases, with 4 bases of the junction left unmatched. CDR3 DNA: TGTGCCAGCACCTCGGGACTAGCGGGCACCGGGGAGCTGTTTTTT. This encodes CASTSGLAGTGELFF.

This clone has only one observation. V and J are TRBV7-2 and TRBJ1-1; TRBD1 matches 7 bases. Unmatched junction bases numbered 6, after V lost 7 bases and J lost 1 base. This CDR3 spans 14 amino acids. CDR1 and CDR2 from the germline V gene are SGHTA and FQGNSA. The CDR3 sequence: CASIPGQRNTEAFF. The CDR3, as DNA: TGTGCCAGCATCCCGGGACAGAGGAACACTGAAGCTTTCTTT.

The J gene is TRBJ2-7, the V gene TRBV11-2, with 10 bases matching TRBD2. This CDR3 is 15 amino acids long. The ends lost 5 bases at V and 2 bases at J; junction bases unmatched: 6. CDR1 and CDR2 (germline): SGHAT, FQNNGV. The CDR3, as DNA: TGTGCCAGCAGCCTGATCAGCGGGAGGGCCTACGAGCAGTACTTC. Protein product: CASSLISGRAYEQYF.

The rearrangement links TRBV11-2 to TRBJ2-7; D is unclear. V gave up 0 bases and J gave up 5 bases, with 8 bases separating them. Germline CDR1 SGHAT, CDR2 FQNNGV. The CDR3 spans 13 residues. CDR3 residues: CASSLDLPNEQYF. The CDR3 bases are TGTGCCAGCAGCTTAGATCTACCTAACGAGCAGTACTTC.

This chain joins TRBV19 and TRBJ1-6; 7 nucleotides match TRBD1. The CDR3 contains 13 residues. The germline gives CDR1 LNHDA, CDR2 SQIVND (reference sequence). The J segment lost 7 bases and the V segment lost 8 bases, leaving 5 bases of the junction unmatched. The CDR3 protein is CASRDSGNSPLHF. For the CDR3, the DNA is TGTGCCAGTCGGGACAGTGGGAATTCACCCCTCCACTTT.

The V call is TRBV5-4, the J call TRBJ2-2; D remains ambiguous. This CDR3 spans 14 amino acids. Trimming left V 0 bases short and J 3 bases short, with 6 bases between. Germline values: CDR1 SGHNT, CDR2 YYREEE (reference sequence). CDR3 sequence reads: CASSLEVHTGELFF. CDR3 nucleotide sequence: TGTGCCAGCAGCTTGGAGGTACACACCGGGGAGCTGTTTTTT.

The gene calls are TRBV12-5 and TRBJ2-2; 10 bases align to TRBD1. V lost 2 bases to trimming and J lost 4 bases; unmatched junction nucleotides: 10. Germline V gene data show CDR1 as LGHNT and CDR2 as FRNRAP. CDR3 size: 18 residues. The CDR3: CASGLWDSTGGITGELFF. As DNA, the CDR3 is TGTGCTAGTGGTTTGTGGGACTCGACAGGGGGCATCACCGGGGAGCTGTTTTTT.

The chain links TRBV10-1 to TRBJ2-3, with TRBD2 matching over 10 bases. The CDR3 has 15 residues. The ends lost 3 bases at V and 7 bases at J; junction bases unmatched: 7. The germline V gene has CDR1 WNHNN and CDR2 SYGVQD (reference sequence). The DNA for the CDR3 is TGCGCCAGCAGTGAAAGCGGGAGGGCCATAAATACGCAGTATTTT. As protein: CASSESGRAINTQYF.

V is TRBV5-1 and J is TRBJ2-6; D is ambiguous. The length of the CDR3 is 15 residues. V was pared by 1 base and J by 0 bases, with 5 bases between. Germline CDR1 is SGHRS and CDR2 is YFSETQ. The chain's CDR3 is CASSLSDSGANVLTF. Written as DNA, the CDR3 is TGCGCCAGCAGCTTGTCAGACTCTGGGGCCAACGTCCTGACTTTC.

This clone was picked up one time. This chain uses TRBV6-5 with TRBJ1-1; no definite D call. The germline CDR1 and CDR2 sequences are MNHEY and SVGAGI. CDR3 length: 13 amino acids. Trimming took off 6 bases at V and 4 bases at J, with 12 bases between the two ends. The CDR3 loop reads CASSPWGGTEAFF. DNA of the CDR3: TGTGCCAGCAGCCCCTGGGGAGGCACTGAAGCTTTCTTT.

This clone has a single count. V usage is TRBV10-2 and J usage is TRBJ2-5; 7 bases are shared with TRBD1. In germline, CDR1 is WSHSY, CDR2 SAAADI. J gave up 5 bases and V 7 bases, and 4 bases lay outside the gene matches. The CDR3 extends over 12 amino acids. This CDR3 is CASTTGQETQYF. The CDR3, as DNA: TGCGCCAGCACGACAGGGCAGGAGACCCAGTACTTC.

The chain recombines TRBV20-1 with TRBJ1-1, with D unresolved. Germline CDR1 is DFQATT and CDR2 is SNEGSKA (reference sequence). The CDR3 has 11 residues. The V and J ends lost 1 base and 11 bases respectively, with 11 bases between them. The CDR3 bases are TGCAGTGCTAGAGCTCCGTCCTCGGCTTTCTTT. This encodes CSARAPSSAFF.

This chain joins TRBV7-3 and TRBJ1-1, with no clear D. Trimming took 2 bases from V and 7 from J, leaving 11 bases between them. This CDR3 has 13 residues. The germline V gene has CDR1 SGHTA and CDR2 FQGTGA. The CDR3 here is CASSLQPQYEAFF. The CDR3 bases are TGTGCCAGCAGCTTACAGCCGCAGTATGAAGCTTTCTTT.

The chain carries TRBV29-1 and TRBJ2-5; 10 bases line up with TRBD2. The CDR3 sequence is 13 residues long. The germline V gene encodes CDR1 SQVTM and CDR2 ANQGSEA. J was trimmed by 2 bases and V by 4 bases; bases with no gene match: 1. DNA for the CDR3: TGCAGCGTTGGGACTAGCGGACAAGAGACCCAGTACTTC. Its protein is CSVGTSGQETQYF.

The chain is built from TRBV7-6 and TRBJ1-6; the D is unclear. The V end lost 5 bases, the J end lost 7 bases, and 15 bases lay between the germline ends. The germline V gene has CDR1 SGHVS and CDR2 FNYEAQ. CDR3 length: 15 residues. DNA for the CDR3: TGTGCCAGCAGCGCCTCCGTCGGGCTAAATTCACCCCTCCACTTT. Its protein product is CASSASVGLNSPLHF.

V is TRBV6-5 and J is TRBJ1-5; a possible D gene is TRBD1 (6 bases). In germline, CDR1 is MNHEY, CDR2 SVGAGI. Deletions cut 3 bases from V and 6 bases from J, with 12 bases between. The CDR3 consists of 14 residues. The CDR3 bases are TGTGCCAGCAGTTATTTCGGGACACCTCAGCCCCAGCATTTT. It encodes CASSYFGTPQPQHF.

The chain carries TRBV4-3 and TRBJ2-5; possible D gene TRBD2, 6 bases. CDR3 size: 15 residues. Trimming shortened V by 3 bases and J by 5 bases, and 16 bases separated the two germline ends. CDR1 and CDR2 (germline): LGHNA, YSLEER. The CDR3 sequence is CASSQGTLRTETQYF. For the CDR3, the DNA is TGCGCCAGCAGCCAGGGGACTCTTCGCACGGAGACCCAGTACTTC.

The chain combines TRBV28 with TRBJ1-2, with 7 bases that match TRBD1. V was pared by 6 bases and J by 2 bases, with 3 bases of the junction left unmatched. CDR1 and CDR2 from the germline V gene are MDHEN and SYDVKM. The length of the CDR3 is 13 residues. DNA for the CDR3: TGTGCCAGCAGGGGGGACAGCAACTATGGCTACACCTTC. Translation gives CASRGDSNYGYTF.

The chain couples TRBV7-2 to TRBJ2-7; 9 bases are shared with TRBD2. Germline assignment: CDR1 SGHTA and CDR2 FQGNSA. The length of the CDR3 is 15 residues. V lost 4 bases to trimming and J lost 4 bases; unmatched junction nucleotides: 8. The CDR3 is CASSSYSGSEYEQYF. The CDR3 DNA is TGTGCCAGCAGCTCCTATAGCGGGAGTGAGTACGAGCAGTACTTC.

This chain uses TRBV6-5 with TRBJ2-6; D gene uncertain. The CDR3 is made up of 14 amino acids. Germline V gene lookup returns CDR1 MNHEY and CDR2 SVGAGI. V was pared by 7 bases and J by 2 bases, with 9 bases between. The CDR3 sequence: CASNPLPGANVLTF. The CDR3 DNA follows: TGTGCCAGCAACCCCCTTCCTGGGGCCAACGTCCTGACTTTC.

The chain links TRBV25-1 to TRBJ2-2; maybe TRBD1 (5 bases). V lost 1 base, J lost 7 bases, and 10 bases lay in between. CDR3 length equals 14 residues. Germline values: CDR1 MGHDK, CDR2 SYGVNS. The CDR3 region is CASSESAGFGELFF. CDR3 DNA: TGTGCCAGCAGTGAATCTGCAGGGTTCGGGGAGCTGTTTTTT.

This clone was recorded a few times. The gene calls are TRBV25-1 and TRBJ2-7; 9 bases align to TRBD1. The CDR3 is made up of 14 amino acids. The germline V gene encodes CDR1 MGHDK and CDR2 SYGVNS. V lost 6 bases to trimming and J lost 4 bases; unmatched junction nucleotides: 7. The CDR3 DNA sequence: TGTGCCAGCAGCAAAGGACAGGGGAGGTACGAGCAGTACTTC. Its translation: CASSKGQGRYEQYF.

The chain joins TRBV9 to TRBJ2-5, with D perhaps given as TRBD1 or TRBD2 (6 bases each). This CDR3 is 15 amino acids long. In germline, CDR1 is SGDLS, CDR2 YYNGEE. The ends were cut back, 2 bases at V and 3 bases at J, with 14 bases in the middle. CDR3 region: CASSVRGHREETQYF. The DNA for the CDR3 is TGTGCCAGCAGCGTTCGGGGGCACCGGGAAGAGACCCAGTACTTC.

This clone was detected a few times. The chain links TRBV5-1 to TRBJ1-3; D unclear. The V end lost 3 bases, the J end lost 0 bases, and 10 bases lay between the germline ends. Germline V gene lookup returns CDR1 SGHRS and CDR2 YFSETQ. CDR3 length: 15 residues. CDR3 nucleotide sequence: TGCGCCAGCAGCTCCGGGCCCAACTCTGGAAACACCATATATTTT. Its protein is CASSSGPNSGNTIYF.

This chain's CDR3 is CASSNTSPREQYF. DNA for the CDR3: TGTGCCAGCAGCAACACTAGCCCGCGCGAGCAGTACTTC. The J gene is TRBJ2-7, the V gene TRBV7-9; possibly TRBD2 for D (6 bases). The ends were cut back, 5 bases at V and 6 bases at J, with 14 bases in the middle. The CDR3 is 13 amino acids. The V gene's germline CDR1 is SEHNR and CDR2 FQNEAQ (reference sequence).